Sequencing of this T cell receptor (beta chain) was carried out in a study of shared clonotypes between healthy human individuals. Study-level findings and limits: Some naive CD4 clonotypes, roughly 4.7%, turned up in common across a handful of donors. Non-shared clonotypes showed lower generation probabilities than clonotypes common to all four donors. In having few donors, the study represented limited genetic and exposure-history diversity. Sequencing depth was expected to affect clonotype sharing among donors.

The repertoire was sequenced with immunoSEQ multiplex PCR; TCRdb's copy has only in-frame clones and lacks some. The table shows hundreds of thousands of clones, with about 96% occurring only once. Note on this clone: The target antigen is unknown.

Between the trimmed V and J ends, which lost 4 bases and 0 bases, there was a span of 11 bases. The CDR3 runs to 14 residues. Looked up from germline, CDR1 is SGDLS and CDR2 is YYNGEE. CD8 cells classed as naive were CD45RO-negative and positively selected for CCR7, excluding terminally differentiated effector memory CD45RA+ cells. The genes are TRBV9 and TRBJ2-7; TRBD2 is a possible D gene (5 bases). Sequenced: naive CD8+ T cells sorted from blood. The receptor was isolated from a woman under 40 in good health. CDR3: CASSPSRGSYEQYF. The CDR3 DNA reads TGTGCCAGCAGCCCCAGTCGGGGCTCCTACGAGCAGTACTTC.